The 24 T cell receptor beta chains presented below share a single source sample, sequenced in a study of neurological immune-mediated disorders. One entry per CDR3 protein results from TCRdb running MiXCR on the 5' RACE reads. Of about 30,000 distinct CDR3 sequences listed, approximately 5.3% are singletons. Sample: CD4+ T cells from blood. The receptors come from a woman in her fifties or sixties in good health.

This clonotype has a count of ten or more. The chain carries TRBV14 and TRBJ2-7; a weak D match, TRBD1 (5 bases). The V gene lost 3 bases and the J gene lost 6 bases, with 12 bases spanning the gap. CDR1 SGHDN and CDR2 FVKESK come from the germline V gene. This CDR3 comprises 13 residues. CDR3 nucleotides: TGTGCCAGCAGCCACAGGGTTTCAGGCGAGCAGTACTTC. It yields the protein CASSHRVSGEQYF. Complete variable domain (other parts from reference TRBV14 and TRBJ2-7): EAGVTQFPSHSVIEKGQTVTLRCDPISGHDNLYWYRRVMGKEIKFLLHFVKESKQDESGMPNNRFLAERTGGTYSTLKVQPAELEDSGVYFCASSHRVSGEQYFGPGTRLTVT.

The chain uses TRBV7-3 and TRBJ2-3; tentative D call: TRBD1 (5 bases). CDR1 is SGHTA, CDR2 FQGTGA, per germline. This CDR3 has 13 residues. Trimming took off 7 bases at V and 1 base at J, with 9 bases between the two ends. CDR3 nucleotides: TGTGCCAGCACCGAACAGGGCACAGATACGCAGTATTTT. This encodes CASTEQGTDTQYF.

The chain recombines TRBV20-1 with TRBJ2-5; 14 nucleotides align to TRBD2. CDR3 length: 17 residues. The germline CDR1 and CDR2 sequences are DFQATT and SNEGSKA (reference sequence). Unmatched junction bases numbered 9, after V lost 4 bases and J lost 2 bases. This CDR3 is CSAISGTSGGPQETQYF. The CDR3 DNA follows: TGCAGTGCTATCTCCGGGACTAGCGGGGGTCCACAAGAGACCCAGTACTTC.

Here the CDR3 reads CSAARGQGLEQYF. CDR3 sequence (DNA): TGCAGTGCCGCCCGTGGACAGGGATTGGAGCAGTACTTC. The V call is TRBV20-1, the J call TRBJ2-7; 8 bases agree with TRBD1. This CDR3 has 13 amino acids. CDR1 is DFQATT, CDR2 SNEGSKA, per germline (reference sequence). After removal of 6 bases from V and 7 bases from J, the junction contained 11 bases not matched to a gene.

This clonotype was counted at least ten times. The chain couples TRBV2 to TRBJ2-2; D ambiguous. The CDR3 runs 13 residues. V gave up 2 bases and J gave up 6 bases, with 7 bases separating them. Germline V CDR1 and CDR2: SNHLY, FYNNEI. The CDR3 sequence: CASSERSAGELFF. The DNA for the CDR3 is TGTGCCAGCAGTGAACGGAGTGCCGGGGAGCTGTTTTTT.

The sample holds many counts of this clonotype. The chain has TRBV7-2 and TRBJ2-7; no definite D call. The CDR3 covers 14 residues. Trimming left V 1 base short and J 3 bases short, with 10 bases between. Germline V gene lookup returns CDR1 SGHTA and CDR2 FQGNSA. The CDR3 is CASSLDNRGYEQYF. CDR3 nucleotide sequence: TGTGCCAGCAGCTTAGATAACAGAGGCTACGAGCAGTACTTC.

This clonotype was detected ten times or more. The CDR3 sequence: CASSQHNTLAGEQYF. DNA of the CDR3: TGTGCCAGCAGCCAACATAACACACTAGCGGGCGAGCAGTACTTC. The chain is built from TRBV7-2 and TRBJ2-7; 9 bases fit TRBD2. The ends lost 5 bases at V and 6 bases at J; junction bases unmatched: 11. The CDR3 is made up of 15 amino acids. In germline, CDR1 is SGHTA, CDR2 FQGNSA.

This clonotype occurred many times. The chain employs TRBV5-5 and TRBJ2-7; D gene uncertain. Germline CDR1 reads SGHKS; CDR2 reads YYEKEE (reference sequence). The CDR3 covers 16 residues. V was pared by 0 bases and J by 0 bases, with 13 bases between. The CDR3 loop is CASSLDSGKISYEQYF. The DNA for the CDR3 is TGTGCCAGCAGCTTGGACTCCGGTAAAATCTCCTACGAGCAGTACTTC. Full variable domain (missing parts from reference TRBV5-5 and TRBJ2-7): DAGVTQSPTHLIKTRGQQVTLRCSPISGHKSVSWYQQVLGQGPQFIFQYYEKEERGRGNFPDRFSARQFPNYSSELNVNALLLGDSALYLCASSLDSGKISYEQYFGPGTRLTVT.

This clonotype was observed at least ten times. This chain's CDR3 is CASSLGTAVYEQYF. Written as DNA, the CDR3 is TGTGCCAGCTCACTGGGGACAGCGGTCTACGAGCAGTACTTC. V usage is TRBV18 and J usage is TRBJ2-7, with 7 positions matching TRBD1. There are 14 residues in the CDR3. The germline V gene encodes CDR1 KGHSH and CDR2 LQKENI. V lost 4 bases and J lost 3; bases outside the gene matches: 6. Based on the CDR3 plus reference TRBV18 and TRBJ2-7, the full variable domain is NAGVMQNPRHLVRRRGQEARLRCSPMKGHSHVYWYRQLPEEGLKFMVYLQKENIIDESGMPKERFSAEFPKEGPSILRIQQVVRGDSAAYFCASSLGTAVYEQYFGPGTRLTVT.

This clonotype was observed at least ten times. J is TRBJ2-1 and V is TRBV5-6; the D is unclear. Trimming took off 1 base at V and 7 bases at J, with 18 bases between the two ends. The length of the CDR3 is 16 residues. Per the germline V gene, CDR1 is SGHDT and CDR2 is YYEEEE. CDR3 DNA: TGTGCCAGCAGCTTGCTTTTGTCCGGAAGAGATAATGAGCAGTTCTTC. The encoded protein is CASSLLLSGRDNEQFF.

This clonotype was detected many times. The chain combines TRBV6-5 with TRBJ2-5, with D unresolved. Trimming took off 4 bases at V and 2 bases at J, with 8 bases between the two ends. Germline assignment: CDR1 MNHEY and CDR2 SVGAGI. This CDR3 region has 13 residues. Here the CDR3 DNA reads TGTGCCAGCAGTTGGCGGCAGCAAGAGACCCAGTACTTC. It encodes CASSWRQQETQYF.

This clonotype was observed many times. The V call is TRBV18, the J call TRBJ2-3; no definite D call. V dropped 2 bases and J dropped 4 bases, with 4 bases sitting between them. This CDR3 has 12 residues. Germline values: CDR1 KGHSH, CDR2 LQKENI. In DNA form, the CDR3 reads TGTGCCAGCTCACCATCGGCAGATACGCAGTATTTT. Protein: CASSPSADTQYF.

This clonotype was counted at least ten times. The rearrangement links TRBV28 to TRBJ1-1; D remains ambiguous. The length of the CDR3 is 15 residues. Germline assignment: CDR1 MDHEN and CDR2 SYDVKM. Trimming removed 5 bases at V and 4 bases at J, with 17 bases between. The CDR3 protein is CASSLQKPRGTEAFF. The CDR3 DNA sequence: TGTGCCAGCAGTCTACAGAAACCCCGGGGCACTGAAGCTTTCTTT.

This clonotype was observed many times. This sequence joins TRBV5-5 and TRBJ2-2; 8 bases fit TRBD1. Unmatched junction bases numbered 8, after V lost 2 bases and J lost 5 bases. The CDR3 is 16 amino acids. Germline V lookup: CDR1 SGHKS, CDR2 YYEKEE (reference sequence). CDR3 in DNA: TGTGCCAGCAGCTTCGCAGGGGGCGCGGCGACCGGGGAGCTGTTTTTT. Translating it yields CASSFAGGAATGELFF.

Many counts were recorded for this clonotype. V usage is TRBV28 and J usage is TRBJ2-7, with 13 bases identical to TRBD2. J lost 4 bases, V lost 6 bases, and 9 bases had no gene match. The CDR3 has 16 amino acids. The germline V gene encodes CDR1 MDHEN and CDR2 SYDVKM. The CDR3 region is CASSRRLAGGGYEQYF. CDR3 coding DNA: TGTGCCAGCAGCCGTAGACTAGCGGGAGGAGGTTACGAGCAGTACTTC.

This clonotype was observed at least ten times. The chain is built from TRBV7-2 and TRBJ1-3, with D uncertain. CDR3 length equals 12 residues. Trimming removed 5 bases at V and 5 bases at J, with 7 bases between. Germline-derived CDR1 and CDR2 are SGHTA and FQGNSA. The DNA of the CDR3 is TGTGCCAGCAGCCCCTTGAGAAACACCATATATTTT. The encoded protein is CASSPLRNTIYF.

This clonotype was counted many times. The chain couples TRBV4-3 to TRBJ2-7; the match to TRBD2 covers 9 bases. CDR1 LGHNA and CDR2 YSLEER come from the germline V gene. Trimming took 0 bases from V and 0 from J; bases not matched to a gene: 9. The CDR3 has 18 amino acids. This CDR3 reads CASSQEPLAGPHSYEQYF. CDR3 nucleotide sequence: TGCGCCAGCAGCCAAGAGCCCCTAGCGGGACCCCACTCCTACGAGCAGTACTTC.

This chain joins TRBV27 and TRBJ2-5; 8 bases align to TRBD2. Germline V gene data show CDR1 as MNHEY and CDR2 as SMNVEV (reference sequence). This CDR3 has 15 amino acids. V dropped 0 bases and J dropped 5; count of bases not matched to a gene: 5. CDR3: CASSLSAGVWETQYF. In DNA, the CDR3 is TGTGCCAGCAGTTTATCAGCGGGAGTTTGGGAGACCCAGTACTTC.

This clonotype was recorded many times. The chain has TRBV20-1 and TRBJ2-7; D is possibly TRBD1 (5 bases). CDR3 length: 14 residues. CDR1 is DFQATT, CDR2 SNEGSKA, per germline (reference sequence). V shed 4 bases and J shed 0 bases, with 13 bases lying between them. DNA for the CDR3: TGCAGTGCTACAGGGTATGGTTTCTCCTACGAGCAGTACTTC. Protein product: CSATGYGFSYEQYF.

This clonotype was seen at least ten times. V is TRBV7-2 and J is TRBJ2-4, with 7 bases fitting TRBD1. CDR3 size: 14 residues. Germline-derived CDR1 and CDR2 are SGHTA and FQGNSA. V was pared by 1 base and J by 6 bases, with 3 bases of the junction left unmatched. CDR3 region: CASSLGQGSNIQYF. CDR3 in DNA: TGTGCCAGCAGCTTAGGACAGGGCTCAAACATTCAGTACTTC.

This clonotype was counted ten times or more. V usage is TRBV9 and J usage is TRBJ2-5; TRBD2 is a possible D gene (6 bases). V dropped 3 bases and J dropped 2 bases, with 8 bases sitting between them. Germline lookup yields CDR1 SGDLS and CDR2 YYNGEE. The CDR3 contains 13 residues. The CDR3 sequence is CASSAAGQETQYF. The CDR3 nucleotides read TGTGCCAGCAGCGCTGCGGGACAAGAGACCCAGTACTTC.

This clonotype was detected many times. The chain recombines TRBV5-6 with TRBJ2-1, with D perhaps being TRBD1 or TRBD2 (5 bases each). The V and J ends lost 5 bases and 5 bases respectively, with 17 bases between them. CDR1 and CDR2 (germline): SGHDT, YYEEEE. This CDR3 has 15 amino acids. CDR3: CASSRPVGTNNEQFF. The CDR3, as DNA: TGTGCCAGCAGTCGTCCTGTCGGGACCAACAATGAGCAGTTCTTC.

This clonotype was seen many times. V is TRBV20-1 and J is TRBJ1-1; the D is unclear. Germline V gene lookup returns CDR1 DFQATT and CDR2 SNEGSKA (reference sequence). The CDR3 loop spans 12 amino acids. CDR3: CSVDRANTEAFF. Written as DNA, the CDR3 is TGCAGCGTGGATAGGGCGAACACTGAAGCTTTCTTT.

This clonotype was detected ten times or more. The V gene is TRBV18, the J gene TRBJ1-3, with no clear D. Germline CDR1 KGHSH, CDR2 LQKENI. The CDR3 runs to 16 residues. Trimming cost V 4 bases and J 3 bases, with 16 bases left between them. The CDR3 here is CASSQARVEGGNTIYF. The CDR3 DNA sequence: TGTGCCAGCTCACAGGCTCGTGTGGAAGGTGGAAACACCATATATTTT.